The 30 T cell receptor beta chains listed next were all sequenced from one sample in a study of blood T cell repertoires in COVID-19 (dated by TCRdb to about 2020). The protocol used for the library was the immunoSEQ multiplex PCR assay. Sourced from immuneACCESS, this table was stored by TCRdb with only in-frame sequences that have V and J called. A share of the clones is absent; for the studies checked, an unresolved V gene accounts for under half, and the remainder has no known explanation. The sample table holds around 160,000 clones, of which 80% to 85% were seen once. In total, the top ten clones hold almost 6% of the sample. What was sequenced was PBMCs or T cells enriched from blood (not recorded which). All receptors come from a woman aged 45-59 years who had been exposed to COVID-19.

V gene TRBV4-3 combines with J gene TRBJ1-4; D remains unclear. In germline, CDR1 is LGHNA, CDR2 YSLEER. CDR3 length: 15 residues. Trimming took 0 bases from V and 7 from J, leaving 12 bases between them. CDR3 bases: TGCGCCAGCAGCCAAGATGGTTCGGGGATTGAAAAACTGTTTTTT. Amino acids: CASSQDGSGIEKLFF.

This rearrangement joins TRBV7-9 to TRBJ2-2, with D maybe TRBD2 (5 bases). Germline V gene lookup returns CDR1 SEHNR and CDR2 FQNEAQ (reference sequence). The germline V and J ends were trimmed by 7 bases and 5 bases, with 17 bases remaining between them. This CDR3 has 15 amino acids. CDR3 DNA: TGTGCCAGCACCCCCGGTCGAGCGGAGACCGGGGAGCTGTTTTTT. Encoded protein: CASTPGRAETGELFF.

The chain is built from TRBV10-3 and TRBJ2-2, with 10 bases matching TRBD1. This CDR3 region has 16 residues. The junction had 5 bases not matched to a gene; V was cut back by 0 bases and J by 7 bases. The germline gives CDR1 ENHRY, CDR2 SYGVKD. CDR3 protein: CAISESTGTGDGELFF. DNA of the CDR3: TGTGCCATCAGTGAGTCGACCGGGACAGGGGACGGGGAGCTGTTTTTT.

This clone was detected only once. This chain links TRBV5-5 with TRBJ1-4; 7 nucleotides match TRBD1. The CDR3 runs to 16 residues. In germline, CDR1 is SGHKS, CDR2 YYEKEE (reference sequence). The V segment lost 0 bases and the J segment 4 bases; nucleotides outside the gene matches: 6. CDR3 nucleotides: TGTGCCAGCAGCTTGGGAGCGAGACAGGGTAATGAAAAACTGTTTTTT. Translating gives CASSLGARQGNEKLFF.

The rearrangement uses TRBV5-1 and TRBJ2-5, with D unresolved. The ends were cut back, 4 bases at V and 3 bases at J, with 4 bases in the middle. Per germline, CDR1 SGHRS and CDR2 YFSETQ. This CDR3 is 11 amino acids long. The CDR3 region is CASSAKETQYF. The DNA of the CDR3 is TGCGCCAGCAGCGCGAAAGAGACCCAGTACTTC. The whole variable domain, remainder taken from reference TRBV5-1 and TRBJ2-5, is KAGVTQTPRYLIKTRGQQVTLSCSPISGHRSVSWYQQTPGQGLQFLFEYFSETQRNKGNFPGRFSGRQFSNSRSEMNVSTLELGDSALYLCASSAKETQYFGPGTRLLVL.

For this clone: This same CDR3 is encoded by further DNA sequences in the sample. The chain uses TRBV5-1 and TRBJ2-1, with D possibly matching TRBD1 (5 bases). Germline V gene sequence: CDR1 SGHRS, CDR2 YFSETQ. The CDR3 has 14 residues. V lost 2 bases and J lost 1, with 7 bases in between. CDR3 bases: TGCGCCAGCAGCTTACAGGATTCCTACAATGAGCAGTTCTTC. The encoded protein is CASSLQDSYNEQFF.

CDR3 residues: CASSQAGSGNTIYF. The CDR3 DNA reads TGCGCCAGCAGCCAGGCCGGGTCTGGAAACACCATATATTTT. This rearrangement joins TRBV4-3 to TRBJ1-3; unclear D gene. The CDR3 is made up of 14 amino acids. V was shortened by 3 bases and J by 1 base, with 7 bases between the two germline ends. The germline CDR1 and CDR2 sequences are LGHNA and YSLEER.

The rearrangement joins TRBV28 to TRBJ1-1; D gene uncertain. Germline V lookup: CDR1 MDHEN, CDR2 SYDVKM. The V end lost 7 bases, the J end lost 11 bases, and 20 bases lay between the germline ends. The CDR3 spans 13 residues. The CDR3 DNA sequence: TGTGCCAGCACCCACCAAGGGAGACCCGAGGCTTTCTTT. Translated, it gives CASTHQGRPEAFF.

This clone showed up just a few times. The chain recombines TRBV4-3 with TRBJ1-5; D is unresolved. The CDR3 covers 15 residues. V lost 0 bases and J 4 bases, leaving 10 bases between the germline ends. Per germline, CDR1 LGHNA and CDR2 YSLEER. CDR3 loop: CASSQEKGRNQPQHF. Written as DNA, the CDR3 is TGCGCCAGCAGCCAAGAAAAAGGCAGGAATCAGCCCCAGCATTTT.

The chain couples TRBV9 to TRBJ1-1; TRBD1 aligns across 7 bases. Germline assignment: CDR1 SGDLS and CDR2 YYNGEE. Trimming took 2 bases from V and 3 from J; bases not matched to a gene: 16. The CDR3 sequence is 18 residues long. As DNA, the CDR3 is TGTGCCAGCAGCGTCCGGGACAGCCTATGGGGGGCTTACACTGAAGCTTTCTTT. This encodes CASSVRDSLWGAYTEAFF. Based on the CDR3 plus reference TRBV9 and TRBJ1-1, the full variable domain is DSGVTQTPKHLITATGQRVTLRCSPRSGDLSVYWYQQSLDQGLQFLIQYYNGEERAKGNILERFSAQQFPDLHSELNLSSLELGDSALYFCASSVRDSLWGAYTEAFFGQGTRLTVV.

The J gene is TRBJ1-2, the V gene TRBV5-4, with D possibly TRBD1 on 6 matching bases. The CDR3 loop spans 17 amino acids. Germline V gene sequence: CDR1 SGHNT, CDR2 YYREEE (reference sequence). The V end lost 4 bases, the J end lost 8 bases, and 27 bases lay between the germline ends. CDR3 sequence reads: CASSPAGGGAPLKGYTF. The CDR3 DNA sequence: TGTGCCAGCAGCCCTGCGGGGGGGGGCGCCCCACTTAAGGGCTACACCTTC.

This sequence joins TRBV4-3 and TRBJ1-5; perhaps TRBD1 as D (5 bases). Trimming pared 0 bases from V and 1 base from J, leaving 7 bases between. This CDR3 is 15 amino acids long. CDR1 is LGHNA and CDR2 is YSLEER in the germline V gene. This CDR3 reads CASSQERDSNQPQHF. The CDR3, as DNA: TGCGCCAGCAGCCAAGAGCGGGACAGCAATCAGCCCCAGCATTTT.

Here the CDR3 DNA reads TGTGCCAGCAGCTTACTGACTCTCCCCTACGAGCAGTACTTC. Amino acids: CASSLLTLPYEQYF. V is TRBV5-6 and J is TRBJ2-7; D is unresolved. Trimming removed 2 bases at V and 2 bases at J, with 11 bases between. This CDR3 spans 14 amino acids. CDR1 and CDR2 from the germline V gene are SGHDT and YYEEEE.

The chain links TRBV28 to TRBJ2-7, with TRBD2 matching over 10 bases. Trimming at V came to 8 bases and at J to 4 bases, leaving 8 bases not matched to a gene. The CDR3 runs to 14 residues. The germline V gene encodes CDR1 MDHEN and CDR2 SYDVKM. The CDR3, as DNA: TGTGCCAGCCTTAAGCGGGAGGGCCCGTACGAGCAGTACTTC. Translation: CASLKREGPYEQYF.

This chain links TRBV19 with TRBJ2-6; 11 nucleotides line up with TRBD2. The junction had 12 bases not matched to a gene; V was cut back by 4 bases and J by 4 bases. The CDR3 runs 19 residues. Germline CDR1 reads LNHDA; CDR2 reads SQIVND (reference sequence). DNA of the CDR3: TGTGCCAGTAGTAACGTACTAGCGGGAGTCGGGGCGGGGGCCAACGTCCTGACTTTC. It encodes CASSNVLAGVGAGANVLTF. The entire variable domain, with the rest obtained from reference TRBV19 and TRBJ2-6, is as follows: DGGITQSPKYLFRKEGQNVTLSCEQNLNHDAMYWYRQDPGQGLRLIYYSQIVNDFQKGDIAEGYSVSREKKESFPLTVTSAQKNPTAFYLCASSNVLAGVGAGANVLTFGAGSRLTVL.

The V gene is TRBV7-2, the J gene TRBJ1-2, with 8 bases identical to TRBD1. Looked up from germline, CDR1 is SGHTA and CDR2 is FQGNSA. V shed 3 bases and J 7 bases; nucleotides not matched to a gene: 4. The CDR3 loop spans 13 amino acids. The CDR3 spells CASSFPGGAGYTF. CDR3 DNA: TGTGCCAGCAGCTTTCCAGGGGGCGCTGGCTACACCTTC.

Comments on this clone: The junction differs from germline at one of its ends, possibly a read error. The chain is built from TRBV2 and TRBJ2-3; possibly TRBD1 for D (6 bases). CDR1 is SNHLY and CDR2 is FYNNEI in the germline V gene. The CDR3 has 14 amino acids. CDR3 in amino acids: CASTEGQSTDTQYF. CDR3 DNA: TGTGCCAGCACTGAAGGACAGTCCACAGATACGCAGTATTTT.

J is TRBJ2-7 and V is TRBV12-3 or TRBV12-4, with D tentatively TRBD2 (6 bases). This CDR3 is 13 amino acids long. Trimming left V 1 base short and J 5 bases short, with 9 bases between. The CDR3 loop reads CASSLGRRDEQYF. CDR3 nucleotide sequence: TGTGCCAGCAGTTTAGGAAGGAGGGACGAGCAGTACTTC.

V usage is TRBV19 and J usage is TRBJ2-7, with TRBD1 matching over 7 bases. Germline CDR1 LNHDA, CDR2 SQIVND (reference sequence). The CDR3 runs to 14 residues. The junction had 8 bases not matched to a gene; V was cut back by 5 bases and J by 4 bases. CDR3: CASSPRQGWYEQYF. Written as DNA, the CDR3 is TGTGCCAGTAGTCCCCGACAGGGATGGTACGAGCAGTACTTC.

V and J are TRBV6-6 and TRBJ1-3, with D unresolved. V shed 4 bases and J shed 4 bases, with 14 bases lying between them. Germline V CDR1 and CDR2: MNHNY, SVGAGI (reference sequence). The length of the CDR3 is 15 residues. CDR3 in DNA: TGTGCCAGCAGTTTTCCCCGGGTCGGAGGAAACACCATATATTTT. Its translation: CASSFPRVGGNTIYF.

The J gene is TRBJ1-2, the V gene TRBV3-1 (or the pseudogene TRBV3-2); the D gene is possibly TRBD1 (5 bases). CDR1 and CDR2 (germline): LGHDT, YNNKEL (reference sequence). The CDR3 extends over 13 amino acids. Trimming cost V 11 bases and J 6 bases, with 19 bases left between them. The CDR3 sequence is CAAAGGRYDGYTF. DNA of the CDR3: TGTGCCGCCGCGGGGGGGAGGTACGATGGCTACACCTTC.

This rearrangement joins TRBV7-9 to TRBJ2-7, with D possibly matching TRBD2 (5 bases). Germline assignment: CDR1 SEHNR and CDR2 FQNEAQ (reference sequence). V gave up 5 bases and J gave up 6 bases, with 11 bases separating them. This CDR3 contains 12 residues. DNA for the CDR3: TGTGCCAGCAGCCTACGGAGCGGCGAGCAGTACTTC. Protein: CASSLRSGEQYF. Full variable domain (rest looked up from reference TRBV7-9 and TRBJ2-7): DTGVSQNPRHKITKRGQNVTFRCDPISEHNRLYWYRQTLGQGPEFLTYFQNEAQLEKSRLLSDRFSAERPKGSFSTLEIQRTEQGDSAMYLCASSLRSGEQYFGPGTRLTVT.

The chain couples TRBV7-9 to TRBJ1-3; 7 bases align to TRBD1. CDR1 is SEHNR, CDR2 FQNEAQ, per germline (reference sequence). J was trimmed by 0 bases and V by 5 bases; bases with no gene match: 7. The CDR3 spans 16 residues. In nucleotides, the CDR3 is TGTGCCAGCAGCCCCGGGACAGATAGCTCTGGAAACACCATATATTTT. Residues: CASSPGTDSSGNTIYF. Using reference TRBV7-9 and TRBJ1-3 for the parts outside the CDR3, the full variable domain is DTGVSQNPRHKITKRGQNVTFRCDPISEHNRLYWYRQTLGQGPEFLTYFQNEAQLEKSRLLSDRFSAERPKGSFSTLEIQRTEQGDSAMYLCASSPGTDSSGNTIYFGEGSWLTVV.

The genes are TRBV10-3 and TRBJ2-7; tentatively, D is TRBD2 (5 bases). The V gene lost 11 bases and the J gene lost 6 bases, with 14 bases spanning the gap. This CDR3 has 11 amino acids. Per the germline V gene, CDR1 is ENHRY and CDR2 is SYGVKD. For the CDR3, the DNA is TGTGCCTCTTCCGGACTGGGCGAGCAGTACTTC. As protein: CASSGLGEQYF.

The rearrangement uses TRBV2 and TRBJ2-2; weak D call: TRBD2 (6 bases). The V end lost 4 bases, the J end lost 2 bases, and 14 bases lay between the germline ends. This CDR3 is 16 amino acids long. The germline CDR1 and CDR2 sequences are SNHLY and FYNNEI. CDR3 amino acids: CASSGPAGANTGELFF. The CDR3 coding sequence is TGTGCCAGCAGTGGGCCAGCGGGCGCAAACACCGGGGAGCTGTTTTTT.

This clone was recorded a few times. The chain carries TRBV9 and TRBJ2-7; TRBD2 aligns across 15 bases. J gave up 4 bases and V 0 bases, and 5 bases lay outside the gene matches. CDR1 SGDLS and CDR2 YYNGEE come from the germline V gene. The CDR3 contains 17 residues. The CDR3 protein is CASSVGTSGGAEYEQYF. CDR3 DNA: TGTGCCAGCAGCGTAGGGACTAGCGGGGGGGCTGAGTACGAGCAGTACTTC.

The V call is TRBV3-1 (or the pseudogene TRBV3-2), the J call TRBJ2-1; tentative D call: TRBD2 (5 bases). In germline, CDR1 is LGHDT, CDR2 YNNKEL (reference sequence). The CDR3 extends over 13 amino acids. V was pared by 0 bases and J by 8 bases, with 8 bases between. The CDR3 region has the DNA TGTGCCAGCAGCCAAGACGAGGACTATGAGCAGTTCTTC. Its translation is CASSQDEDYEQFF.

The gene calls are TRBV4-3 and TRBJ2-2; 15 positions agree with TRBD2. V lost 3 bases to trimming and J lost 3 bases; unmatched junction nucleotides: 8. CDR1 LGHNA and CDR2 YSLEER come from the germline V gene. The CDR3 length is 19 residues. The CDR3 sequence: CASSQIGTSGGLYTGELFF. The DNA for the CDR3 is TGCGCCAGCAGCCAGATAGGGACTAGCGGGGGGCTGTACACCGGGGAGCTGTTTTTT.

The genes are TRBV4-1 and TRBJ1-2; unclear D gene. The ends were cut back, 1 base at V and 1 base at J, with 10 bases in the middle. The CDR3 has 15 amino acids. The germline CDR1 and CDR2 sequences are MGHRA and YSYEKL. This chain's CDR3 is CASSQVAADNYGYTF. The CDR3 DNA reads as TGCGCCAGCAGCCAAGTAGCCGCGGATAACTATGGCTACACCTTC.

The chain is built from TRBV7-9 and TRBJ1-6; perhaps TRBD1 as D (6 bases). Trimming took off 2 bases at V and 8 bases at J, with 10 bases between the two ends. Germline CDR1 and CDR2: SEHNR and FQNEAQ (reference sequence). The CDR3 length is 14 residues. The CDR3 nucleotides are TGTGCCAGCAGCTTACCAGGGGATCATTCACCCCTCCACTTT. This codes for CASSLPGDHSPLHF.